This T cell receptor (beta chain) was recorded in a study of human T cells and chemical hapten exposure. Points from the study as a whole: After DPC sensitization, TCRs above 1 in 1000 frequency showed no change. Controls formed significantly fewer large CDR3 similarity clusters than expanded TCRs did.

This sample's time point: patch test 1, 2 weeks after DPC sensitization. This sample's treatment: therapeutic diphenylcyclopropenone sensitization with weekly scalp DPC. Total RNA extraction was carried out from unfractionated whole blood. Study processing details: Per-sample TCR counts ranged from about 20,000 to 690,600, median roughly 96,000. TCRdb ran MiXCR on the RACE reads and lists one entry per CDR3 protein. The V and J calls here are based on TCRdb, not the publication. The sample has around 150,000 distinct CDR3 sequences; more than 12% are singletons. V gave up 3 bases and J gave up 2 bases; unmatched junction bases: 1. The germline V gene has CDR1 LGHDT and CDR2 YNNKEL (reference sequence). CDR3 size: 13 residues. With regard to this clonotype: Its target is not known.

This specimen consisted of whole blood, obtained in connection with sensitization to the hapten diphenylcyclopropenone (DPC). This TCR was recovered from a woman aged 25 to 39 with alopecia areata. Some clones in this sample may be carry-over from other donors' samples. The gene calls are TRBV3-1 and TRBJ2-7, with 7 bases that match TRBD2. The CDR3 nucleotides read TGTGCCAGCAGCCAGCTAGCGGCCTACGAGCAGTACTTC. This gives the protein CASSQLAAYEQYF.